These 14 T cell receptor beta chains were sequenced from one sample in a study of early T cells in non-severe SARS-CoV-2 infection. Using its own MiXCR run on the 5' RACE reads, TCRdb lists one record per CDR3 protein. The sample lists more than 35,000 distinct CDR3 sequences, 11% occurring once. Material: whole blood. The receptors here all came from an adult who was a healthcare worker with PCR-confirmed SARS-CoV-2 infection or an uninfected control (not recorded which).

The chain links TRBV19 to TRBJ1-4, with D hard to call. Germline V lookup: CDR1 LNHDA, CDR2 SQIVND (reference sequence). V was cut by 8 bases and J by 1 base, with 8 bases left in between. This CDR3 region has 13 residues. The CDR3 loop reads CASSSKTNEKLFF. As DNA, the CDR3 is TGTGCCAGTTCAAGCAAAACTAATGAAAAACTGTTTTTT.

This clonotype was detected ten times or more. This chain joins TRBV18 and TRBJ1-1; TRBD1 is a possible D gene (6 bases). The CDR3 has 16 amino acids. Per the germline V gene, CDR1 is KGHSH and CDR2 is LQKENI. V was trimmed by 3 bases and J by 0 bases, leaving 14 bases between them. The CDR3 DNA follows: TGTGCCAGCTCACCCCAGGGGTCAGCCATGAACACTGAAGCTTTCTTT. Amino acid sequence: CASSPQGSAMNTEAFF.

Only a few counts were recorded for this clonotype. The rearrangement joins TRBV12-3 or TRBV12-4 to TRBJ2-2; 16 bases line up with TRBD2. This CDR3 has 18 amino acids. Trimming took 6 bases from V and 6 from J; bases not matched to a gene: 10. CDR3 loop: CASSLGGLAGGRSGELFF. CDR3 in DNA: TGTGCCAGCAGCCTCGGGGGACTAGCGGGAGGGCGGTCCGGGGAGCTGTTTTTT.

As DNA, the CDR3 is TGTGCCAGGGGGTGTGAAAAACTGTTTTTT. Protein: CARGCEKLFF. The chain carries TRBV7-7 and TRBJ1-4; unclear D gene. The CDR3 extends over 10 amino acids. Trimming removed 9 bases from V and 7 bases from J, with 6 bases in between. Germline values: CDR1 SSHAT, CDR2 FNYEAQ (reference sequence).

The chain joins TRBV5-1 to TRBJ2-2; D assignment may be TRBD1 or TRBD2 (5 bases each). V gave up 4 bases and J gave up 3 bases, with 13 bases separating them. The germline V gene encodes CDR1 SGHRS and CDR2 YFSETQ. CDR3 size: 15 residues. The CDR3 reads CASSPLGRDTGELFF. CDR3 nucleotide sequence: TGCGCCAGCAGCCCGCTGGGACGGGACACCGGGGAGCTGTTTTTT.

The chain recombines TRBV11-2 with TRBJ2-5; D might be TRBD2 (5 bases). V was trimmed by 4 bases and J by 2 bases, leaving 14 bases between them. CDR1 SGHAT and CDR2 FQNNGV come from the germline V gene. This CDR3 is 15 amino acids long. CDR3 DNA: TGTGCCAGCAGCTCCCTCCGGGGTATACAAGAGACCCAGTACTTC. It is translated as CASSSLRGIQETQYF. Complete variable domain (other parts from reference TRBV11-2 and TRBJ2-5): EAGVAQSPRYKIIEKRQSVAFWCNPISGHATLYWYQQILGQGPKLLIQFQNNGVVDDSQLPKDRFSAERLKGVDSTLKIQPAKLEDSAVYLCASSSLRGIQETQYFGPGTRLLVL.

This clonotype was observed at least ten times. This sequence joins TRBV7-2 and TRBJ1-1; 9 bases agree with TRBD1. Trimming at V came to 4 bases and at J to 4 bases, leaving 7 bases not matched to a gene. The CDR3 contains 15 residues. Per the germline V gene, CDR1 is SGHTA and CDR2 is FQGNSA. As DNA, the CDR3 is TGTGCCAGCAGCTCGGGACAGGGCCAATTCACTGAAGCTTTCTTT. Its protein is CASSSGQGQFTEAFF.

The chain combines TRBV12-3 or TRBV12-4 with TRBJ2-7; D may correspond to TRBD1 or TRBD2 (6 bases each). The V end lost 4 bases, the J end lost 0 bases, and 19 bases lay between the germline ends. The CDR3 consists of 17 residues. This CDR3 is CASSWVKGGSNSYEQYF. The CDR3 coding sequence is TGTGCCAGCAGTTGGGTTAAGGGGGGCTCTAACTCCTACGAGCAGTACTTC.

V gene TRBV7-9 combines with J gene TRBJ2-1; D unclear. CDR1 and CDR2 from the germline V gene are SEHNR and FQNEAQ (reference sequence). This CDR3 region has 15 residues. Trimming pared 3 bases from V and 2 bases from J, leaving 11 bases between. The CDR3 here is CASSLGRNAYNEQFF. The CDR3 DNA follows: TGTGCCAGCAGCTTGGGCCGGAACGCCTACAATGAGCAGTTCTTC.

This clonotype was seen many times. This chain joins TRBV7-9 and TRBJ2-7; unclear D gene. The V and J ends lost 4 bases and 2 bases respectively, with 12 bases between them. The CDR3 consists of 14 residues. In germline, CDR1 is SEHNR, CDR2 FQNEAQ (reference sequence). Here the CDR3 reads CASSSLDSAYEQYF. DNA of the CDR3: TGTGCCAGCAGCTCGCTTGACTCAGCCTACGAGCAGTACTTC.

Worth noting for this clonotype: A much larger clone lies a single base off, so this may be a read error. CDR3 loop: CASSPTVNTEAFF. The CDR3 DNA reads as TGTGCCAGCAGCCCTACAGTGAACACTGAAGCTTTCTTT. J is TRBJ1-1 and V is TRBV4-2; unclear D gene. The CDR3 contains 13 residues. V shed 4 bases and J shed 0 bases, with 6 bases lying between them. CDR1 is LGHNA, CDR2 YNFKEQ, per germline.

CDR3 protein: CASSSELAEGDTQYF. The CDR3 nucleotides read TGTGCCAGCAGCTCCGAGCTAGCGGAGGGGGATACGCAGTATTTT. The V and J genes are TRBV7-2 and TRBJ2-3; 7 positions agree with TRBD2. This CDR3 has 15 residues. Unmatched junction bases numbered 10, after V lost 4 bases and J lost 6 bases. CDR1 is SGHTA, CDR2 FQGNSA, per germline.

Many counts were recorded for this clonotype. This chain connects TRBV10-3 to TRBJ2-7; D is unclear. The CDR3 has 13 amino acids. Per the germline V gene, CDR1 is ENHRY and CDR2 is SYGVKD. V gave up 5 bases and J gave up 2 bases, with 10 bases separating them. DNA of the CDR3: TGTGCCATCAGTCCACGACAAGCCTACGAGCAGTACTTC. The encoded protein is CAISPRQAYEQYF.

This clonotype was picked up many times. The chain joins TRBV6-6 to TRBJ2-1, with no clear D. The CDR3 length is 13 residues. The germline CDR1 and CDR2 sequences are MNHNY and SVGAGI (reference sequence). V was cut by 2 bases and J by 0 bases, with 2 bases left in between. In nucleotides, the CDR3 is TGTGCCAGCAGTTACGACTCCTACAATGAGCAGTTCTTC. Translated, it gives CASSYDSYNEQFF.